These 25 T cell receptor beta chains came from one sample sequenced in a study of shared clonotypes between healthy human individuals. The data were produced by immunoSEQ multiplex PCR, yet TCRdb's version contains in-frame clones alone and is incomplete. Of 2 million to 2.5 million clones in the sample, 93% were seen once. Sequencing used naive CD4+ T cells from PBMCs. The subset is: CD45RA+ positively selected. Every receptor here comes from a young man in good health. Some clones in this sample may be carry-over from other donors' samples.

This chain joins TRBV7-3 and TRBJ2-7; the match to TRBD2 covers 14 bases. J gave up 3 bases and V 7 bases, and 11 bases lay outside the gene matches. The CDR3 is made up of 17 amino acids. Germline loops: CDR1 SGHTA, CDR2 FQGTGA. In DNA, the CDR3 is TGTGCCAGCAATCCAGACGGACTAGCGGGAGGTTGCTACGAGCAGTACTTC. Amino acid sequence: CASNPDGLAGGCYEQYF. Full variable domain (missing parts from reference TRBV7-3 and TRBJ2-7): GAGVSQTPSNKVTEKGKYVELRCDPISGHTALYWYRQSLGQGPEFLIYFQGTGAADDSGLPNDRFFAVRPEGSVSTLKIQRTERGDSAVYLCASNPDGLAGGCYEQYFGPGTRLTVT.

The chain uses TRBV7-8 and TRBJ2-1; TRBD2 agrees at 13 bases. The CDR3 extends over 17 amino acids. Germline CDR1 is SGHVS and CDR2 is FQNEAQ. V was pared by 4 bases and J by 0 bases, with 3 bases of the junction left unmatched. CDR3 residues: CASSSRTSGSSYNEQFF. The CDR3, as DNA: TGTGCCAGCAGCTCCCGGACTAGCGGGAGCTCCTACAATGAGCAGTTCTTC.

CDR3 sequence: CASRDPATNEKLFF. In nucleotides, the CDR3 is TGCGCCAGCCGAGACCCAGCAACTAATGAAAAACTGTTTTTT. The chain couples TRBV10-1 to TRBJ1-4; D remains ambiguous. This CDR3 is built from 14 residues. V dropped 8 bases and J dropped 0 bases, with 10 bases sitting between them. Per the germline V gene, CDR1 is WNHNN and CDR2 is SYGVQD (reference sequence).

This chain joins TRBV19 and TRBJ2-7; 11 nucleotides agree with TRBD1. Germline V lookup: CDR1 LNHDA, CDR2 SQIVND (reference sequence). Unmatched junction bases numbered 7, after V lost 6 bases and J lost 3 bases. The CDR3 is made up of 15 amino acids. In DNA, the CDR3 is TGTGCCAGTAGGCCCACCGGGACAGGGGGCTACGAGCAGTACTTC. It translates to CASRPTGTGGYEQYF.

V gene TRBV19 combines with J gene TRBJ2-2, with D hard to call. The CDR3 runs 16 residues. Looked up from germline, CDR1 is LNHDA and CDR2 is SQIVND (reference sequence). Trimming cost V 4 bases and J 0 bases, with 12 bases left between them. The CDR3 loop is CASSRSKTSNTGELFF. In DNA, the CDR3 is TGTGCCAGTAGTAGGAGTAAAACATCGAACACCGGGGAGCTGTTTTTT.

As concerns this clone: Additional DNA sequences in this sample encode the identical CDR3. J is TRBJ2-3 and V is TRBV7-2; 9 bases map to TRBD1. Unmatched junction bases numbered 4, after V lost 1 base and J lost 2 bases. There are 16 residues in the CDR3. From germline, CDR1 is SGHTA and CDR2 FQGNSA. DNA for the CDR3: TGTGCCAGCAGCTTAGTTGGGACAGGGCCCACAGATACGCAGTATTTT. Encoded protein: CASSLVGTGPTDTQYF.

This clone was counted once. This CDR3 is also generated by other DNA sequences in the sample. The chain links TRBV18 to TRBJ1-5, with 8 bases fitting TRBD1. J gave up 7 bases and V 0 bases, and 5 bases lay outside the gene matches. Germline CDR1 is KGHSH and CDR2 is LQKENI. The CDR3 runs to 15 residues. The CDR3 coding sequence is TGTGCCAGCTCACCACCTGGACAGGGAGGACAGCCCCAGCATTTT. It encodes CASSPPGQGGQPQHF.

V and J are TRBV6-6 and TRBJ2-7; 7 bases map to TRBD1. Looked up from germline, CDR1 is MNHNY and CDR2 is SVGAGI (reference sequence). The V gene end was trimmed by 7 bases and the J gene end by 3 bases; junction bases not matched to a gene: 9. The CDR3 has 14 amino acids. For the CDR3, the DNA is TGTGCCAGCACCGAGGACAGGCCAAACTACGAGCAGTACTTC. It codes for CASTEDRPNYEQYF.

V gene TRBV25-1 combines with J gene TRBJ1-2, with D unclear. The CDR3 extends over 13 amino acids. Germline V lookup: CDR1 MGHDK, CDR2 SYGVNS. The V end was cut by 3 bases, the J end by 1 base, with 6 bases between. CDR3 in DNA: TGTGCCAGCAGTGACAAAGTTAACTATGGCTACACCTTC. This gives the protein CASSDKVNYGYTF.

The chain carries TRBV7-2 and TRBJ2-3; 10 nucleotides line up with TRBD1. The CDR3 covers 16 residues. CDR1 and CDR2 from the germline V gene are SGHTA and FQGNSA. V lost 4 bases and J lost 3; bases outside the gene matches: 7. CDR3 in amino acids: CASSSRPGQGTDTQYF. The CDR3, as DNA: TGTGCCAGCAGCTCCAGACCGGGACAGGGGACAGATACGCAGTATTTT.

CDR3 amino acids: CASSYKISNYGYTF. The CDR3 DNA reads as TGTGCCAGCAGTTACAAGATTTCTAACTATGGCTACACCTTC. J is TRBJ1-2 and V is TRBV6-5; D call uncertain. Trimming shortened V by 2 bases and J by 0 bases, and 7 bases separated the two germline ends. Germline V gene sequence: CDR1 MNHEY, CDR2 SVGAGI. CDR3 length equals 14 residues.

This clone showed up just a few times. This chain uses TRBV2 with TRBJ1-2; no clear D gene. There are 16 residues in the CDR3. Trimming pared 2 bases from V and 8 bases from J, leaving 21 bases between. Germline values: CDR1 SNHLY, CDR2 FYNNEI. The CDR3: CASSENQQPALGGYTF. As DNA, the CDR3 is TGTGCCAGCAGTGAAAACCAGCAACCCGCCCTGGGCGGCTACACCTTC.

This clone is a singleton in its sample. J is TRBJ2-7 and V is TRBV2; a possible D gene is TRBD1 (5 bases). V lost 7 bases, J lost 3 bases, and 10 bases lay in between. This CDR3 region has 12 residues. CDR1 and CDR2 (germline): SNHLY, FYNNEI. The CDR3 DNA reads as TGTGCCAGCAAATCCAGGGACTACGAGCAGTACTTC. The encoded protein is CASKSRDYEQYF.

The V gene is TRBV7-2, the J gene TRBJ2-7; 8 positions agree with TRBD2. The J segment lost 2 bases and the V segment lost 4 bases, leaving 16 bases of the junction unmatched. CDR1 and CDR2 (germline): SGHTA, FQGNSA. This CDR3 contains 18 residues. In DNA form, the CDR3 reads TGTGCCAGCAGCTCCCTTAGCGGGACGCTGGGGAGTACCTACGAGCAGTACTTC. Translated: CASSSLSGTLGSTYEQYF.

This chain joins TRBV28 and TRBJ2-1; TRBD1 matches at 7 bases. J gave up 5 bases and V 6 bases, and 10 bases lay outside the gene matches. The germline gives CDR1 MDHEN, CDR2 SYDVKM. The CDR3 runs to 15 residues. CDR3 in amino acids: CASRTPGQFNNEQFF. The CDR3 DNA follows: TGTGCCAGCAGGACACCGGGACAGTTTAACAATGAGCAGTTCTTC.

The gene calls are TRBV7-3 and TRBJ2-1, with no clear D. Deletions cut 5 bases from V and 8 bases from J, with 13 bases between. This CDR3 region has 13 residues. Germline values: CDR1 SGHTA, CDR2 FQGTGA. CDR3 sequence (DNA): TGTGCCAGCAGCCTGACCCGACCCGATGAGCAGTTCTTC. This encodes CASSLTRPDEQFF.

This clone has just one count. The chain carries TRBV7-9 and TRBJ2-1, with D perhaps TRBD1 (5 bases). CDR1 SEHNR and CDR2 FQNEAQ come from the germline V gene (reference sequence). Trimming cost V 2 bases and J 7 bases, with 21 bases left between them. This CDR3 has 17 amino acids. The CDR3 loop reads CASSLTSGADAWNEQFF. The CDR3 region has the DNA TGTGCCAGCAGCTTAACCTCTGGGGCAGATGCTTGGAATGAGCAGTTCTTC.

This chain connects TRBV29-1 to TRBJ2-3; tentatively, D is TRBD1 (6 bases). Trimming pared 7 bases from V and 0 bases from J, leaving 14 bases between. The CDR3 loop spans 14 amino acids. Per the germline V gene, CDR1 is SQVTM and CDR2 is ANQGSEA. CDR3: CSALDRLSTDTQYF. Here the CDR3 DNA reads TGCAGCGCACTGGACAGACTAAGCACAGATACGCAGTATTTT.

The CDR3 sequence: CSAQGTYSTDTQYF. The CDR3 bases are TGCAGCGCCCAGGGGACGTATAGCACAGATACGCAGTATTTT. This chain connects TRBV29-1 to TRBJ2-3, with TRBD1 as a possible D gene (6 bases). V was cut by 7 bases and J by 0 bases, with 14 bases left in between. The CDR3 length is 14 residues. The germline gives CDR1 SQVTM, CDR2 ANQGSEA.

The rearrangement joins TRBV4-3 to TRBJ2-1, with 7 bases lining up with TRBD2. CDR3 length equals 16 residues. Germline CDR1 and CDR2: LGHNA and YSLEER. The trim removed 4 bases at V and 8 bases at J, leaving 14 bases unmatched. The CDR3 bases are TGCGCCAGCAGCCGCTTAGCTGCGGGAGTAGGATATGAGCAGTTCTTC. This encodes CASSRLAAGVGYEQFF.

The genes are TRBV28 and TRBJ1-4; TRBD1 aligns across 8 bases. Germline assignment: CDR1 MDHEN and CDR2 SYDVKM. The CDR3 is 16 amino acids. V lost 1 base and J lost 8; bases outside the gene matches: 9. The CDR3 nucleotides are TGTGCCAGCAGTTTATCCAGGACAGGGCCGAAGGAAAAACTGTTTTTT. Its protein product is CASSLSRTGPKEKLFF. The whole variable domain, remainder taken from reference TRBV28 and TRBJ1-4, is DVKVTQSSRYLVKRTGEKVFLECVQDMDHENMFWYRQDPGLGLRLIYFSYDVKMKEKGDIPEGYSVSREKKERFSLILESASTNQTSMYLCASSLSRTGPKEKLFFGSGTQLSVL.

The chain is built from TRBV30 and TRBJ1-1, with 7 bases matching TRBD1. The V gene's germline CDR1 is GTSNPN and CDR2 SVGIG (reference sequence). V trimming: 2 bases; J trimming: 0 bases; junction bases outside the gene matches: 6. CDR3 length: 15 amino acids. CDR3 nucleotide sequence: TGTGCCTGGAGTTCGGGACAGACCATGAACACTGAAGCTTTCTTT. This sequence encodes CAWSSGQTMNTEAFF.

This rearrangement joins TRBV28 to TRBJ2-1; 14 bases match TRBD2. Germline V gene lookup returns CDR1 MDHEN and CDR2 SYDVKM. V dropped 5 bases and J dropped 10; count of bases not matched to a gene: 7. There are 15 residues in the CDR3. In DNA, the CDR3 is TGTGCCAGCAGTCTAGGGGGACTAGCGGGAGTCGAGCAGTTCTTC. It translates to CASSLGGLAGVEQFF.

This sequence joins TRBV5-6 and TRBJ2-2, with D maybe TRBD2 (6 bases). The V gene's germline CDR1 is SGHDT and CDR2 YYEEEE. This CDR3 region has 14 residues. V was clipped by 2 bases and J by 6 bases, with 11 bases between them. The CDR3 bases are TGTGCCAGCAGCTTCCTTCTAGCGTCCGGGGAGCTGTTTTTT. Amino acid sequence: CASSFLLASGELFF.

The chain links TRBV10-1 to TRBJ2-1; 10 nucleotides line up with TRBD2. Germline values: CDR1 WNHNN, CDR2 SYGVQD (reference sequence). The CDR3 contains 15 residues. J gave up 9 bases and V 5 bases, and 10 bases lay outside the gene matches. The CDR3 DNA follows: TGCGCCAGCAGTTTGAGGCTAGCGGGAGAAGGTGAGCAGTTCTTC. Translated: CASSLRLAGEGEQFF.